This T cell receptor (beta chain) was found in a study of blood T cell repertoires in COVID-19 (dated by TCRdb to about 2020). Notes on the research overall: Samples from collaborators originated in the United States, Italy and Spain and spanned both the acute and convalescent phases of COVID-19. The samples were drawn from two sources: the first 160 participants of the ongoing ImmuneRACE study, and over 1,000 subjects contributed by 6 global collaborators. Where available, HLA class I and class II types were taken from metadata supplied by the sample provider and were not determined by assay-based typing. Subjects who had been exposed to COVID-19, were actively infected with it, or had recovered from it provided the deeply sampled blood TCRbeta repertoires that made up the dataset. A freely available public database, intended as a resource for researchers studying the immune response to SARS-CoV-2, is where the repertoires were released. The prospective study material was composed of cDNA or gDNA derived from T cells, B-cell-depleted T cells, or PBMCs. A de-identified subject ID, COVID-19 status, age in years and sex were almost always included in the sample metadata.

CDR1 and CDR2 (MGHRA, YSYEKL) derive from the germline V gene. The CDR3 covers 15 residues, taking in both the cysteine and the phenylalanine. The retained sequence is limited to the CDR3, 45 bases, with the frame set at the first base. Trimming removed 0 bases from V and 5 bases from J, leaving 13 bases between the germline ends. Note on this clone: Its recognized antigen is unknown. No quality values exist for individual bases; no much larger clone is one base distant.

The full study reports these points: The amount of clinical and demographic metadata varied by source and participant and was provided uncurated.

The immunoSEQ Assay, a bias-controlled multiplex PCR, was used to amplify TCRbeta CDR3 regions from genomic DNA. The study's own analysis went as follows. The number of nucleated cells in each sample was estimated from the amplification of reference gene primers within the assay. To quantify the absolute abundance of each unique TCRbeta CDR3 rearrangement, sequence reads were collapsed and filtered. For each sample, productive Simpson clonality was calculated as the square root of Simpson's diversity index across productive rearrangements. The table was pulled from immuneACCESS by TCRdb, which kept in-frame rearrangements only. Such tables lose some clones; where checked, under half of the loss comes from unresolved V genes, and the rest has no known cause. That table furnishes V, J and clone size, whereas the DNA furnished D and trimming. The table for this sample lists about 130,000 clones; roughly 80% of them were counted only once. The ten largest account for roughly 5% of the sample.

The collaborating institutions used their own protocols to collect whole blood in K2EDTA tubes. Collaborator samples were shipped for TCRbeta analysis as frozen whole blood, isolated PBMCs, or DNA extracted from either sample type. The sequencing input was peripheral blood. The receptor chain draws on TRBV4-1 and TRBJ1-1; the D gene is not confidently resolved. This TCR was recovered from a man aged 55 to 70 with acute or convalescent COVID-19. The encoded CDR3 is CASSQDAGRGTEAFF. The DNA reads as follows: TGCGCCAGCAGCCAAGATGCAGGCCGGGGAACTGAAGCTTTCTTT.